This passage covers 25 T cell receptor beta chains from one sample sequenced in a study of regulatory T cells in long-lasting Graves disease. Time point noted: newly diagnosed GD, antithyroid drugs for less than 3 months. PBMC RNA was the source of the TCR library. HTBI primers from iRepertoire and Arm-PCR of CDR3 regions yielded the TCR beta libraries. From the multiplex PCR reads, TCRdb called clonotypes with MiXCR, one entry per CDR3 protein. The table has approximately 440,000 distinct CDR3 sequences, roughly 15% seen once. These data were also reused for a study on T cells in Graves' hyperthyroidism and ophthalmopathy.

Specimen: peripheral blood mononuclear cells (PBMCs), collected at new diagnosis, from a patient treated with antithyroid drugs. All receptors derive from a man in his forties with Graves disease.

This clonotype was counted only a few times. This could be a read error, since a much larger clone is one nucleotide away. The gene calls are TRBV6-2 or TRBV6-3 and TRBJ2-7; D is unresolved. Deletions cut 2 bases from V and 3 bases from J, with 17 bases between. Germline loops: CDR1 MNHEY, CDR2 SVGEGT. The CDR3 totals 16 residues. CDR3 residues: CASSYGSSAFLYEQYF. Written as DNA, the CDR3 is TGTGCCAGCAGTTACGGATCGTCAGCTTTCCTCTACGAGCAGTACTTC.

There are many counts of this clonotype. The chain joins TRBV2 to TRBJ2-7, with D possibly TRBD2 on 6 matching bases. CDR1 and CDR2 (germline): SNHLY, FYNNEI. V shed 4 bases and J shed 6 bases, with 10 bases lying between them. There are 12 residues in the CDR3. The CDR3 nucleotides are TGTGCCAGCAGTGGTCTGGGGGGCGAGCAGTACTTC. Translating gives CASSGLGGEQYF.

This clonotype was seen more than once but under ten times. V gene TRBV20-1 combines with J gene TRBJ1-5, with TRBD1 matching 12 bases. Germline values: CDR1 DFQATT, CDR2 SNEGSKA (reference sequence). The V segment lost 6 bases and the J segment 7 bases; nucleotides outside the gene matches: 7. The length of the CDR3 is 14 residues. In nucleotides, the CDR3 is TGCAGTGCACTTGGGACAGGGGGCGGCCAGCCCCAGCATTTT. The encoded protein is CSALGTGGGQPQHF.

This clonotype was found many times. This chain joins TRBV7-2 and TRBJ1-1; no clear D. CDR1 is SGHTA, CDR2 FQGNSA, per germline. The V gene lost 2 bases and the J gene lost 0 bases, with 4 bases spanning the gap. There are 13 residues in the CDR3. For the CDR3, the DNA is TGTGCCAGCAGCTTATGGATGAACACTGAAGCTTTCTTT. Protein product: CASSLWMNTEAFF.

Many counts were recorded for this clonotype. The chain couples TRBV12-3 or TRBV12-4 to TRBJ2-1, with 8 bases that match TRBD2. This CDR3 is 14 amino acids long. Trimming removed 5 bases from V and 3 bases from J; junction bases left unmatched: 3. The CDR3 DNA reads TGTGCCAGCAGTAGCGGGAGAAACTACAATGAGCAGTTCTTC. It codes for CASSSGRNYNEQFF.

The chain is built from TRBV7-9 and TRBJ2-1; 9 bases match TRBD2. Germline V gene lookup returns CDR1 SEHNR and CDR2 FQNEAQ (reference sequence). V shed 4 bases and J 7 bases; nucleotides not matched to a gene: 8. The CDR3 has 15 residues. CDR3 in DNA: TGTGCCAGCAGCTCTACAGCGGGAGGTAGTAATGAGCAGTTCTTC. Amino acids: CASSSTAGGSNEQFF.

The table lists this clonotype with many counts. The J gene is TRBJ2-7, the V gene TRBV10-1, with D maybe TRBD2 (6 bases). The CDR3 extends over 18 amino acids. Germline loops: CDR1 WNHNN, CDR2 SYGVQD (reference sequence). Trimming cost V 3 bases and J 3 bases, with 24 bases left between them. CDR3 region: CASSEPGGVGLRDYEQYF. The CDR3 bases are TGCGCCAGCAGTGAACCGGGCGGGGTGGGACTTCGGGACTACGAGCAGTACTTC.

Details on this clonotype: A read error is possible here, since a much larger clone lies one base away. V and J are TRBV9 and TRBJ1-3, with D possibly matching TRBD1 (6 bases). Germline CDR1 reads SGDLS; CDR2 reads YYNGEE. The CDR3 spans 15 residues. Here the CDR3 reads CASSVAGVSGNTICF. CDR3 bases: TGTGCCAGCAGCGTAGCAGGGGTGTCCGGAAACACCATATGTTTT. The entire variable domain, with the rest obtained from reference TRBV9 and TRBJ1-3, is as follows: DSGVTQTPKHLITATGQRVTLRCSPRSGDLSVYWYQQSLDQGLQFLIQYYNGEERAKGNILERFSAQQFPDLHSELNLSSLELGDSALYFCASSVAGVSGNTICFGEGSWLTVV.

This clonotype turned up a few times. V and J are TRBV6-1 and TRBJ2-6; TRBD1 matches at 10 bases. The CDR3 sequence is 17 residues long. The germline gives CDR1 MNHNS, CDR2 SASEGT. V lost 7 bases, J lost 5 bases, and 11 bases stayed unmatched. The CDR3: CASTTTGTGERANVLTF. The CDR3 DNA reads as TGTGCCAGCACCACAACGGGGACAGGGGAAAGGGCCAACGTCCTGACTTTC.

This clonotype was observed at least ten times. The rearrangement joins TRBV28 to TRBJ2-4, with 10 bases lining up with TRBD1. The CDR3 runs 18 residues. Trimming cost V 5 bases and J 0 bases; bases outside gene matches: 10. CDR1 and CDR2 (germline): MDHEN, SYDVKM. CDR3 region: CASSPRQGATLAKNIQYF. The DNA of the CDR3 is TGTGCCAGCAGTCCGCGACAGGGGGCAACCTTAGCCAAAAACATTCAGTACTTC. Complete variable domain (other parts from reference TRBV28 and TRBJ2-4): DVKVTQSSRYLVKRTGEKVFLECVQDMDHENMFWYRQDPGLGLRLIYFSYDVKMKEKGDIPEGYSVSREKKERFSLILESASTNQTSMYLCASSPRQGATLAKNIQYFGAGTRLSVL.

This clonotype was counted many times. The chain joins TRBV2 to TRBJ2-4, with D unresolved. V was pared by 4 bases and J by 0 bases, with 10 bases between. The CDR3 extends over 15 amino acids. The germline gives CDR1 SNHLY, CDR2 FYNNEI. The CDR3 sequence is CASSVQVLAKNIQYF. The CDR3, as DNA: TGTGCCAGCAGTGTCCAGGTGCTAGCCAAAAACATTCAGTACTTC.

V is TRBV28 and J is TRBJ2-7; TRBD1 is a possible D gene (6 bases). Germline CDR1 is MDHEN and CDR2 is SYDVKM. V shed 5 bases and J shed 0 bases, with 14 bases lying between them. The CDR3 runs to 15 residues. This chain's CDR3 is CASSLDRLRSYEQYF. The CDR3 DNA reads as TGTGCCAGCAGTCTTGACAGGTTACGCTCCTACGAGCAGTACTTC.

This clonotype showed up many times. The chain uses TRBV20-1 and TRBJ2-7; 7 positions match TRBD2. CDR3 length: 16 amino acids. CDR1 is DFQATT and CDR2 is SNEGSKA in the germline V gene (reference sequence). V lost 1 base to trimming and J lost 5 bases; unmatched junction nucleotides: 14. The CDR3 loop reads CSARVRGDAPPHEQYF. The CDR3 coding sequence is TGCAGTGCTAGAGTCCGGGGGGATGCTCCCCCCCACGAGCAGTACTTC.

This clonotype was seen at least ten times. The chain links TRBV7-9 to TRBJ2-3; possibly TRBD1 or TRBD2 for D (5 bases each). CDR3 length: 15 amino acids. The V gene's germline CDR1 is SEHNR and CDR2 FQNEAQ (reference sequence). V lost 5 bases to trimming and J lost 6 bases, with 18 bases between them. CDR3 sequence reads: CASSPRGRERDTQYF. The CDR3 DNA reads as TGTGCCAGCAGCCCCCGTGGCAGGGAGCGGGATACGCAGTATTTT.

In its sample, this clonotype was seen many times. V usage is TRBV18 and J usage is TRBJ2-3; D remains unclear. Germline V gene data show CDR1 as KGHSH and CDR2 as LQKENI. Deletions cut 4 bases from V and 3 bases from J, with 8 bases between. This CDR3 spans 13 amino acids. Here the CDR3 reads CASSLPGTDTQYF. CDR3 DNA sequence: TGTGCCAGCTCACTGCCCGGAACAGATACGCAGTATTTT.

This clonotype was found many times. This chain connects TRBV12-3 or TRBV12-4 to TRBJ2-7; weak D call: TRBD2 (5 bases). The CDR3 is 14 amino acids. V was trimmed by 3 bases and J by 6 bases, leaving 15 bases between them. The CDR3 is CASSFVVGEGEQYF. The CDR3 nucleotides read TGTGCCAGCAGTTTCGTGGTGGGAGAAGGCGAGCAGTACTTC.

As for this clonotype: One end of the junction does not line up with germline, which may come from a read error. This sequence joins TRBV28 and TRBJ2-7, with unresolved D. This CDR3 comprises 13 residues. Germline CDR1 reads MDHEN; CDR2 reads SYDVKM. The CDR3 protein is CAGSQPGLVEQYF. As DNA, the CDR3 is TGTGCCGGCAGTCAACCCGGGCTGGTCGAGCAGTACTTC.

Concerning this clonotype itself: A clone one base away is much larger, so this may be a read error. The chain couples TRBV20-1 to TRBJ2-3; the match to TRBD2 covers 8 bases. Germline V gives CDR1 DFQATT, CDR2 SNEGSKA (reference sequence). The CDR3 loop spans 17 amino acids. For the CDR3, the DNA is TGCAGTGCTAGAGATCTGAGCGGGAGTCGGAGCACAGATACGCAGTGTTTT. This codes for CSARDLSGSRSTDTQCF.

Ten or more counts support this clonotype. In DNA, the CDR3 is TGTGCCAGCAGTACCCCGGGCACCTACGAGCAGTACTTC. Translating it yields CASSTPGTYEQYF. The chain couples TRBV6-1 to TRBJ2-7; D ambiguous. V was cut by 5 bases and J by 2 bases, with 10 bases left in between. This CDR3 spans 13 amino acids. Looked up from germline, CDR1 is MNHNS and CDR2 is SASEGT.

This clonotype was seen ten or more times. The CDR3 loop is CASSPGIRASSNEQYF. DNA of the CDR3: TGTGCCAGCAGCCCCGGCATCAGGGCTAGCTCTAACGAGCAGTACTTC. The rearrangement joins TRBV7-2 to TRBJ2-7, with D tentatively TRBD1 or TRBD2 (5 bases each). CDR1 and CDR2 (germline): SGHTA, FQGNSA. The CDR3 spans 16 residues. V was clipped by 5 bases and J by 5 bases, with 22 bases between them.

The chain links TRBV20-1 to TRBJ2-5, with 9 nucleotides matching TRBD2. This CDR3 contains 14 residues. CDR1 is DFQATT and CDR2 is SNEGSKA in the germline V gene (reference sequence). The ends lost 1 base at V and 5 bases at J; junction bases unmatched: 5. The CDR3: CSARVSGRFETQYF. CDR3 coding DNA: TGCAGTGCTAGAGTTAGCGGGAGATTTGAGACCCAGTACTTC.

Of note for this clonotype: A much larger clonotype is one base distant, so this may be a read error. V gene TRBV28 combines with J gene TRBJ2-1, with TRBD2 matching 9 bases. CDR3 length: 17 residues. The ends lost 5 bases at V and 7 bases at J; junction bases unmatched: 15. Per the germline V gene, CDR1 is MDHEN and CDR2 is SYDVKM. The CDR3 DNA sequence: TGTGCCAGCAGTGACTTCCGAGGCGGGAGGGGGCTGAATGAGCAGTTCTTC. Translating it yields CASSDFRGGRGLNEQFF.

The chain has TRBV20-1 and TRBJ2-2; 11 bases map to TRBD1. Germline loops: CDR1 DFQATT, CDR2 SNEGSKA (reference sequence). With 5 bases clipped from V and 5 bases from J, the junction kept 10 bases outside the gene matches. The CDR3 contains 16 residues. CDR3 sequence: CSAGPGQGDLTGELFF. In nucleotides, the CDR3 is TGCAGTGCTGGGCCGGGACAGGGGGATTTAACCGGGGAGCTGTTTTTT.

Remarks on this clonotype: It is unclear where the CDR3 begins or ends on the DNA, so no DNA is shown, and the CDR3 is as TCRdb lists it. The chain combines TRBV7-3 with TRBJ2-1; TRBD1, the table's D call, was not compared with the DNA. Germline lookup yields CDR1 SGHTA and CDR2 FQGTGA. The CDR3 is 20 residues long, counting both termini. CDR3 region: CASSFYICSAKGQGYNEQFF.

The rearrangement uses TRBV29-1 and TRBJ1-1; D is uncertain. The CDR3 has 13 residues. CDR1 SQVTM and CDR2 ANQGSEA come from the germline V gene. V was cut by 4 bases and J by 4 bases, with 13 bases left in between. Here the CDR3 reads CSVALWASTEAFF. CDR3 bases: TGCAGCGTTGCCCTGTGGGCGAGCACTGAAGCTTTCTTT.